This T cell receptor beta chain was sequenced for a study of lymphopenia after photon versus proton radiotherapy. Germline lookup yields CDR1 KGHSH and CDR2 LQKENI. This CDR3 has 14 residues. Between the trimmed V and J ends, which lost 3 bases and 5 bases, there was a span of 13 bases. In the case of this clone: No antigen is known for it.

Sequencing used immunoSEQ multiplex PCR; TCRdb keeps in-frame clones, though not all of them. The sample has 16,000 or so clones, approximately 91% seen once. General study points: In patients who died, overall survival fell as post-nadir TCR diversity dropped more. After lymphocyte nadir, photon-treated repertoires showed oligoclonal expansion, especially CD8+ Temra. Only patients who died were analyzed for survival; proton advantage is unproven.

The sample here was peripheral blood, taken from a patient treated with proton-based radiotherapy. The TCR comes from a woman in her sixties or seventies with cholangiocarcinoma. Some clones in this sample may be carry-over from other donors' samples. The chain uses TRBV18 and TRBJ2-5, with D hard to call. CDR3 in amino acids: CASSPPGRAETQYF. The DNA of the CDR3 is TGTGCCAGCTCACCTCCGGGCCGGGCGGAGACCCAGTACTTC.